What follows is one T cell receptor (beta chain) and its context. The antigen is undetermined. Method: immunoSEQ multiplex PCR; TCRdb's copy keeps in-frame clones and lacks some. The sample includes roughly 30,000 clones, about four fifths seen only once; the top ten take 20% to 25%. This sample is drawn from a study of radiotherapy plus CTLA-4 blockade in lung cancer. Whole-study findings and limits: Response was reportedly best predicted by early blood T cell clone dynamics, with interferon-beta.

V shed 4 bases and J shed 3 bases, with 15 bases lying between them. Germline-derived CDR1 and CDR2 are SQVTM and ANQGSEA. The CDR3 spans 14 residues. The sequencing used peripheral blood, collected from a patient treated with radiotherapy plus ipilimumab. This chain joins TRBV29-1 and TRBJ1-2, with D tentatively TRBD1 (5 bases). The clonotype comes from a human donor with non-small cell lung cancer that progressed on radiotherapy plus ipilimumab. CDR3: CSVGPGGEDYGYTF. The CDR3 region has the DNA TGCAGCGTTGGCCCCGGGGGGGAAGACTATGGCTACACCTTC.